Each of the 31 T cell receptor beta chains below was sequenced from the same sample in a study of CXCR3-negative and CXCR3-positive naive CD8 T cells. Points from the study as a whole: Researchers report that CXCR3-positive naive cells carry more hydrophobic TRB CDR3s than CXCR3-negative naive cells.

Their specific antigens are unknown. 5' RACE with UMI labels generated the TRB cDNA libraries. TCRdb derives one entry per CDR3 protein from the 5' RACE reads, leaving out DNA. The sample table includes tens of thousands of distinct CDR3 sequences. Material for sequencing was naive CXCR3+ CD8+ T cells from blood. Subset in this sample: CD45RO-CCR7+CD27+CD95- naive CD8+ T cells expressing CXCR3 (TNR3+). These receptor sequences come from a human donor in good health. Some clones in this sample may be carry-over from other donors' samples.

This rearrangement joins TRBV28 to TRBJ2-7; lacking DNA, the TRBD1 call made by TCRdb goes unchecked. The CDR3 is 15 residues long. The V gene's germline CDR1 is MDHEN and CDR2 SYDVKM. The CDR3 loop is CASSLPPNGDYEQYF.

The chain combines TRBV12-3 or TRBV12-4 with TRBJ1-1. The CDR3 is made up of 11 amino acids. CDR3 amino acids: CASTRSTEAFF.

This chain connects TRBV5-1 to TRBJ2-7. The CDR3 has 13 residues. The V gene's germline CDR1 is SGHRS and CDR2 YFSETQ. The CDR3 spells CASSYSVSYEQYF.

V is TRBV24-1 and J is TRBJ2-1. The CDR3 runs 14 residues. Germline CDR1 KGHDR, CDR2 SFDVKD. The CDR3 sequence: CATSEAGSYNEQFF.

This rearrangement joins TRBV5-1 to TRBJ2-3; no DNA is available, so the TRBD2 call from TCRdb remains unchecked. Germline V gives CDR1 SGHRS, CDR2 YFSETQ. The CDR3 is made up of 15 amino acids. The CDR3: CASSPYSGESDTQYF.

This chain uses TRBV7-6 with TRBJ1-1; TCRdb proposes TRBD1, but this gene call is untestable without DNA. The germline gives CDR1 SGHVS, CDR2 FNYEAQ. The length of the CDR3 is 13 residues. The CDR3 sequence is CASSSTGNTEAFF.

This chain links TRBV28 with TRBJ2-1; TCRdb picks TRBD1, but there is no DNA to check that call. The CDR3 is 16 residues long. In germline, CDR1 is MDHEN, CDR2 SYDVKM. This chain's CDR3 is CASSPRDRSSYNEQFF.

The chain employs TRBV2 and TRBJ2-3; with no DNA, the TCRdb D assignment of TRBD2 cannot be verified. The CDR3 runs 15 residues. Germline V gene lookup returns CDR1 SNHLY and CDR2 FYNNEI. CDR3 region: CASSDGTSGTDTQYF.

CDR3 loop: CASSQEAGLASEQYF. The chain recombines TRBV4-2 with TRBJ2-7; TCRdb designates TRBD2, a call that cannot be tested without DNA. CDR3 length: 15 amino acids. Germline CDR1 LGHNA, CDR2 YNFKEQ.

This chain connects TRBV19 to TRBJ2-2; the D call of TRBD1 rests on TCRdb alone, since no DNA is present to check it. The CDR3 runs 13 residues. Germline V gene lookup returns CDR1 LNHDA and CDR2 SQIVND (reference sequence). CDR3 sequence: CASSLTGGGELFF.

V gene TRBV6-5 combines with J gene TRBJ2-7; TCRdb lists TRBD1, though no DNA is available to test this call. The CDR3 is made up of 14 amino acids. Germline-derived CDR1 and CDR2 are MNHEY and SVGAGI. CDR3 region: CASSPRGVSYEQYF.

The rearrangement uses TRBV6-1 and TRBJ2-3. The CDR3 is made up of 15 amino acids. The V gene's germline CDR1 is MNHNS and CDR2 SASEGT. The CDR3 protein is CASSEVGASTDTQYF.

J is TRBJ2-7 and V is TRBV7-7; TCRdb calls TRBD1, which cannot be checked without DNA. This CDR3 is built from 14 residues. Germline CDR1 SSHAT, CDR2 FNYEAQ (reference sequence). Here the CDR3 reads CASSPGAFAYEQYF.

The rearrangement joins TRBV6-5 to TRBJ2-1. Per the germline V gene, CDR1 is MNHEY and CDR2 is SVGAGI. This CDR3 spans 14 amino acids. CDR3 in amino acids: CASSPIAMANEQFF.

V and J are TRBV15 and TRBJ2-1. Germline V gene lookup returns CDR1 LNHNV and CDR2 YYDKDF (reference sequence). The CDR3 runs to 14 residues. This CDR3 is CATSRGFVGNEQFF.

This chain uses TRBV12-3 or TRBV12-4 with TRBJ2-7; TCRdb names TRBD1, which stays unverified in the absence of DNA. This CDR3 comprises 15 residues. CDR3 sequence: CASAPQFSGSHEQYF.

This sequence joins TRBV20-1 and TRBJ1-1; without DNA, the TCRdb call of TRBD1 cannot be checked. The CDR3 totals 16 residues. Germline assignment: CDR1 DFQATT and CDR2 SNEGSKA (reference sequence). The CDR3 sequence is CSAKGQGAPLNTEAFF.

The CDR3 loop reads CASSLWVEETQYF. The rearrangement uses TRBV5-1 and TRBJ2-5. The CDR3 has 13 amino acids. CDR1 SGHRS and CDR2 YFSETQ come from the germline V gene.

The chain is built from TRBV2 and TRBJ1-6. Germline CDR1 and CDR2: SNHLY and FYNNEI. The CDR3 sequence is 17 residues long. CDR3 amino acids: CASRQGPAIDNNSPLHF.

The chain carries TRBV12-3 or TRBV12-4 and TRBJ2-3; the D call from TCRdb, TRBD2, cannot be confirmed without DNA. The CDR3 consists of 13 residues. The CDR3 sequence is CASGGVVRDTQYF.

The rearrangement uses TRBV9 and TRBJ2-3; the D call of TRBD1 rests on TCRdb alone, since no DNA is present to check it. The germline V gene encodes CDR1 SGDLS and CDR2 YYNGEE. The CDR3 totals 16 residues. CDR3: CASSVARDLRGDTQYF.

The CDR3 sequence: CASSFPSTGGENTEAFF. The chain couples TRBV28 to TRBJ1-1; TCRdb calls TRBD1, which cannot be checked without DNA. CDR1 is MDHEN and CDR2 is SYDVKM in the germline V gene. The CDR3 runs 17 residues.

The CDR3 loop is CSVDGIGTKTDTQYF. The gene calls are TRBV29-1 and TRBJ2-3; absent DNA, TCRdb's TRBD1 call cannot be checked. The length of the CDR3 is 15 residues. Germline values: CDR1 SQVTM, CDR2 ANQGSEA.

This chain's CDR3 is CASSPYGAIETQYF. The V gene is TRBV28, the J gene TRBJ2-5; TCRdb returns TRBD1, unconfirmable since there is no DNA. The CDR3 extends over 14 amino acids. Per germline, CDR1 MDHEN and CDR2 SYDVKM.

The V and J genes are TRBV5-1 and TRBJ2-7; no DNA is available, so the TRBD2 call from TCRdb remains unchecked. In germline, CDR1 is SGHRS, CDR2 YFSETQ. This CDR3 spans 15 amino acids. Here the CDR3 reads CASSWTTGGSYEQYF.

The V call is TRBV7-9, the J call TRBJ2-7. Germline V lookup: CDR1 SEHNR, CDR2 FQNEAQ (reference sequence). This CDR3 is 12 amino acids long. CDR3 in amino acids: CASSLGTREQYF.

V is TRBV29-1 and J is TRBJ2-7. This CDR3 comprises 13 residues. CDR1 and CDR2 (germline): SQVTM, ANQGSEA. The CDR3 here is CSVVDGSSYEQYF.

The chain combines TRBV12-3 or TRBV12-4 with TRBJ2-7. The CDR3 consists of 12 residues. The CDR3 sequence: CASSFLYYEQYF.

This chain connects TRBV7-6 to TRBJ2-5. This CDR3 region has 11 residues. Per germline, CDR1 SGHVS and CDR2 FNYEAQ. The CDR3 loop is CASVNEETQYF.

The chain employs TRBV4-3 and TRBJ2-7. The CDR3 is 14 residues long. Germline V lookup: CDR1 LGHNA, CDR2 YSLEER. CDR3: CASSQARGSYEQYF.

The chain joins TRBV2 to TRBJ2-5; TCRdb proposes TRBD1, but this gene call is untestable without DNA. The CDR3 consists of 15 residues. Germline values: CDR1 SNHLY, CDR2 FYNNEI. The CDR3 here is CASRDGQNFQETQYF.